This T cell receptor (beta chain) was identified during a study of blood T cell repertoires in COVID-19. This clone is a singleton in its sample. The CDR3 is 16 residues long. Germline-derived CDR1 and CDR2 are SGHNT and YYREEE (reference sequence). Unmatched junction bases numbered 5, after V lost 4 bases and J lost 4 bases. Assay: immunoSEQ multiplex PCR; the TCRdb copy retains only in-frame clones and omits some. Found here are about 210,000 clones, around 80% of them singletons; the top ten hold approximately 8%. This receptor was taken from a woman older than 75 with COVID-19, enrolled during active disease. Sample: peripheral blood. The chain recombines TRBV5-4 with TRBJ2-4; 13 bases fit TRBD2. The CDR3 nucleotides read TGTGCCAGCAGCCCGGGACTAGCGGGGATTAAAAACATTCAGTACTTC. Amino acids: CASSPGLAGIKNIQYF.